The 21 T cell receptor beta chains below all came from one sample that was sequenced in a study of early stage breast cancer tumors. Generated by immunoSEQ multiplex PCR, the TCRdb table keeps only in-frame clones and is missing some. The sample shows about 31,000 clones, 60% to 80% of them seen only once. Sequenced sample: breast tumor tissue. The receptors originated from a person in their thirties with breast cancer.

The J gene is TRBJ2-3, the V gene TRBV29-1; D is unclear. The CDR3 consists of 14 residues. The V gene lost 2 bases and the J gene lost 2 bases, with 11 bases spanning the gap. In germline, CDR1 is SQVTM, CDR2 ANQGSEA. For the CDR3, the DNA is TGCAGCGTTGAACCAGGTGCTAACACAGATACGCAGTATTTT. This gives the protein CSVEPGANTDTQYF.

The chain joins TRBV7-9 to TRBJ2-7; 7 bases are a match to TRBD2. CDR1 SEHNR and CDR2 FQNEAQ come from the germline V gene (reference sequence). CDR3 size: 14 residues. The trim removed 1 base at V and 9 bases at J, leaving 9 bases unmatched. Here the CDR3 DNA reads TGTGCCAGCAGCTTAGGGGGGGGATCCCCGCCGCAGTACTTC. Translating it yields CASSLGGGSPPQYF. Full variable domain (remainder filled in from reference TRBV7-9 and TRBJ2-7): DTGVSQNPRHKITKRGQNVTFRCDPISEHNRLYWYRQTLGQGPEFLTYFQNEAQLEKSRLLSDRFSAERPKGSFSTLEIQRTEQGDSAMYLCASSLGGGSPPQYFGPGTRLTVT.

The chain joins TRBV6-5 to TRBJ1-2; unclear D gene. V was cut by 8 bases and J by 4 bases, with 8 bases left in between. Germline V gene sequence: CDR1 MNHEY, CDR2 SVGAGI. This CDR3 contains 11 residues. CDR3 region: CASGASYGYTF. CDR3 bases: TGTGCCAGCGGAGCAAGCTATGGCTACACCTTC.

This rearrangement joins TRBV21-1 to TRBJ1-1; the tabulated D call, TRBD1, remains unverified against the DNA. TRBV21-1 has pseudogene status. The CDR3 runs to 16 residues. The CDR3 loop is CASSKFDRGVSTEAFF. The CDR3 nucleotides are TGTGCCAGCAGCAAATTCGACAGGGGAGTAAGCACTGAAGCTTTCTTT.

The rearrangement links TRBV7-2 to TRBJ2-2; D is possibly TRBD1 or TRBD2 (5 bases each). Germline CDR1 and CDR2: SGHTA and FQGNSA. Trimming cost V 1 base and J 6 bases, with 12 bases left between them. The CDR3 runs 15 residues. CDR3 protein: CASSLVTGDAGELFF. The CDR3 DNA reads TGTGCCAGCAGCTTAGTAACCGGGGACGCCGGGGAGCTGTTTTTT.

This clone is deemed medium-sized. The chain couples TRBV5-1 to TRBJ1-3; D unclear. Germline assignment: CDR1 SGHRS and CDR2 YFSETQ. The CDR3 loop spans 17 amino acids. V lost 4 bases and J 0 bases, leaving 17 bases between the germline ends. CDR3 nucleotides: TGCGCCAGCAGCCACAGACCGACCCTGTCCTCTGGAAACACCATATATTTT. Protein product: CASSHRPTLSSGNTIYF.

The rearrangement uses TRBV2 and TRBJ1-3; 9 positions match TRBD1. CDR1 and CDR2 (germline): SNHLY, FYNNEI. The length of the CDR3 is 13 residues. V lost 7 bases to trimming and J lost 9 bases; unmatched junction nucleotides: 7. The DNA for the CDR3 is TGTGCCAGCACCGGGACAGGGAGGAGCACCATATATTTT. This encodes CASTGTGRSTIYF. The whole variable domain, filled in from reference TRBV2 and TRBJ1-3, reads EPEVTQTPSHQVTQMGQEVILRCVPISNHLYFYWYRQILGQKVEFLVSFYNNEISEKSEIFDDQFSVERPDGSNFTLKIRSTKLEDSAMYFCASTGTGRSTIYFGEGSWLTVV.

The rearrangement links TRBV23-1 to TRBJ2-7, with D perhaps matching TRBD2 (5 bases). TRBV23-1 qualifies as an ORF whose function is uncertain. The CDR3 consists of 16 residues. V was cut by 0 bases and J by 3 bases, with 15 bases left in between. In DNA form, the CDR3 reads TGCGCCAGCAGTCAATCGCGGGCGGCTTCTTTCTACGAGCAGTACTTC. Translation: CASSQSRAASFYEQYF.

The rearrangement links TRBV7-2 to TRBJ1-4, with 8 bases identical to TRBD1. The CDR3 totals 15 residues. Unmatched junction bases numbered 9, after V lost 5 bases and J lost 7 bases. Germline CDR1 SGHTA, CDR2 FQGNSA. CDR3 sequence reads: CASSPRTGFGEKLFF. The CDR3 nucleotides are TGTGCCAGCAGCCCCCGGACAGGGTTCGGTGAAAAACTGTTTTTT.

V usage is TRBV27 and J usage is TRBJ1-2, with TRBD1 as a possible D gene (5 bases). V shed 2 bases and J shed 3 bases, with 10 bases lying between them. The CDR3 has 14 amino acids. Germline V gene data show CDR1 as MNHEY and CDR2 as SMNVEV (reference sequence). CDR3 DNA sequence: TGTGCCAGCAGTTTAAAGGGGACTGACTATGGCTACACCTTC. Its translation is CASSLKGTDYGYTF.

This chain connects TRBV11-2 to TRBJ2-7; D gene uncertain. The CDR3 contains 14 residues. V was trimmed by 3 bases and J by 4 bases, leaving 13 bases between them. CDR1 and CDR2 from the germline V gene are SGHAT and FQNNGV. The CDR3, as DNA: TGTGCCAGCAGCTTGCAATTTCGGCTATACGAGCAGTACTTC. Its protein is CASSLQFRLYEQYF.

The CDR3 is CASSLFFGDSNQPQHF. In DNA form, the CDR3 reads TGTGCCAGCAGCTTATTCTTCGGTGATAGCAATCAGCCCCAGCATTTT. This chain joins TRBV7-9 and TRBJ1-5; D ambiguous. The CDR3 is 16 residues long. Trimming took 2 bases from V and 0 from J, leaving 11 bases between them. Germline lookup yields CDR1 SEHNR and CDR2 FQNEAQ (reference sequence).

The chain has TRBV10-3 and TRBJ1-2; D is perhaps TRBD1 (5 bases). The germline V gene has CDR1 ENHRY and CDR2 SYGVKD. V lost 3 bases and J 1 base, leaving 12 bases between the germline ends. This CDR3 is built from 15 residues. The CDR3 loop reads CAISEHGTLNYGYTF. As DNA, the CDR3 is TGTGCCATCAGTGAACACGGGACTCTTAACTATGGCTACACCTTC.

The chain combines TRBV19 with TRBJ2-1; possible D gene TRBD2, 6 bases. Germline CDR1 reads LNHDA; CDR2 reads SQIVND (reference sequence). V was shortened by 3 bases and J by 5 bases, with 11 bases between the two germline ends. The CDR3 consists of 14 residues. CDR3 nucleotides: TGTGCCAGTAGTATCCTAACTAGCAACAATGAGCAGTTCTTC. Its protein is CASSILTSNNEQFF.

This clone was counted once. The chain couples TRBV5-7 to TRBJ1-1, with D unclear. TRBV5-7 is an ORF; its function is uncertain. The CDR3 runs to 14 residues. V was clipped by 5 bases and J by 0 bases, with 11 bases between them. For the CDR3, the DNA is TGTGCCAGCAGTTCGGACGGGTTGAACACTGAAGCTTTCTTT. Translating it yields CASSSDGLNTEAFF.

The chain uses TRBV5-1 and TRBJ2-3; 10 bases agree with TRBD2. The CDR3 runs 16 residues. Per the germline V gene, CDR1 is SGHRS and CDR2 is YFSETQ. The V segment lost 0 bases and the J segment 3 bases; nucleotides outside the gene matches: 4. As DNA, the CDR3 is TGCGCCAGCAGCTTGGGAGGACTAGCGGATACAGATACGCAGTATTTT. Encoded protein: CASSLGGLADTDTQYF.

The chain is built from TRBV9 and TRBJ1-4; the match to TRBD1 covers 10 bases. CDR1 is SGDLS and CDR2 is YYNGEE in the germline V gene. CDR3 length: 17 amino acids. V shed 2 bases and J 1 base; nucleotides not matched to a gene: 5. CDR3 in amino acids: CASSVSGQGLTNEKLFF. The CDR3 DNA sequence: TGTGCCAGCAGCGTTTCGGGACAGGGGTTAACTAATGAAAAACTGTTTTTT.

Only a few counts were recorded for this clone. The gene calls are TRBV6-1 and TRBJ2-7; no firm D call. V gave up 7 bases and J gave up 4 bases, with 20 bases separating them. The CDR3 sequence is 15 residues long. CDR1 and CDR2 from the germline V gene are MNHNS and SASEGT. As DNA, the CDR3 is TGTGCCAGCAAACCGGGTTCTCCACAAGTATACGAGCAGTACTTC. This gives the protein CASKPGSPQVYEQYF.

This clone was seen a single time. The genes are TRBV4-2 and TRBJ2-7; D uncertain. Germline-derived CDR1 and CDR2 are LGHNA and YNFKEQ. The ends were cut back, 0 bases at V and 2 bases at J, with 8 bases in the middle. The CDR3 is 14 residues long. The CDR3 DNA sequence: TGTGCCAGCAGCCAAGATCGGCTAGCCTACGAGCAGTACTTC. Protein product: CASSQDRLAYEQYF.

CDR3 sequence reads: CASRTDTYGYTF. CDR3 coding DNA: TGTGCCAGCAGGACGGACACCTATGGCTACACCTTC. The V call is TRBV6-5, the J call TRBJ1-2; the D gene is possibly TRBD1 (5 bases). Trimming removed 6 bases from V and 4 bases from J, with 9 bases in between. Germline CDR1 reads MNHEY; CDR2 reads SVGAGI. The CDR3 is made up of 12 amino acids.

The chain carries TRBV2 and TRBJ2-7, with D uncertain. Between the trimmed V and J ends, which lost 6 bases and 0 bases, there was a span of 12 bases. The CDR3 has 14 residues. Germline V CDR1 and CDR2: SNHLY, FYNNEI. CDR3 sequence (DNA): TGTGCCAGCAGACTGGACCCCCTCTCCTACGAGCAGTACTTC. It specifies CASRLDPLSYEQYF.